The clone carrying this T cell receptor beta chain has a count of ten or more. Its antigen is not identified. The read gets to within 3 residues of the CDR3 end, and the germline J gene fills in the rest. The sample originates from a study of T cell clonality in common variable immunodeficiency. Study findings and constraints: TCRbeta clonality was increased in CVID versus healthy controls. Common variable immunodeficiency TCR beta sequences reportedly had fewer deletions and N-nucleotide insertions.

Most patients and controls had Caucasian heritage. Donors gave 5 to 8 ml heparinized peripheral whole blood. The assay was immunoSEQ multiplex PCR, and TCRdb's table has in-frame clones only and misses some. There are about 41,000 clones in the sample, none observed a single time. In germline, CDR1 is SGHRS, CDR2 YFSETQ. V trimming: 2 bases; J trimming: 3 bases; junction bases outside the gene matches: 10. The CDR3 loop spans 16 amino acids. V and J are TRBV5-1 and TRBJ1-1; 7 nucleotides agree with TRBD1. Source material: peripheral blood mononuclear cells. This TCR was sampled from a person aged 18-69 years in good health. The CDR3 is CASSFRLTGSDTEAFF. Partial CDR3 DNA: TGCGCCAGCAGCTTCAGATTGACAGGGTCGGACACTGAA.